A selection of T cell receptor beta chains follows, all from one sample in a study of T cells in Graves' hyperthyroidism and ophthalmopathy. MiXCR, run by TCRdb on the multiplex PCR reads, gives a single entry per CDR3 protein. Among some 800,000 distinct CDR3 sequences listed, over 35% were seen once. The sequenced sample was blood. The receptors derive from a man aged 18 to 29 with Graves' hyperthyroidism. CDR3s leave out the opening cysteine and the closing phenylalanine or tryptophan. Fields, in order: D gene, CDR3 length, V gene, CDR3 protein. D genes are given only for firm matches.

>TRBD1|13|TRBV4-1
ASSQDRDRAWEQY
>TRBD2|10|TRBV10-3
AIRNSGYEQY
>.|11|TRBV7-9
ASSFRPSYEQY
>TRBD1|12|TRBV19
ASSQGRGPLEQY
>.|11|TRBV24-1
ATSDFRTGELF
>.|11|TRBV20-1
SARDGGGMGYT
>TRBD1|12|TRBV12-3/TRBV12-4
ASSLTGGLYEQY
>.|11|TRBV20-1
SAQAGGNYGYT
>.|13|TRBV7-9
ASSLGRVLVTEAF
>.|11|TRBV10-3
AISDGGQETQY
>.|13|TRBV4-1
ASSQERAGQETQY
>.|14|TRBV2
ASSQSLAQSSYEQY
>.|9|TRBV20-1
RGFVSYEQY
>TRBD1|12|TRBV25-1
ASSELGQGNTIY
>.|10|TRBV29-1
SVDTGTDTQY
>TRBD1|12|TRBV9
ASSQFDRGPEAF
>.|9|TRBV29-1
SRVRGFEAF
>.|13|TRBV7-9
ASSLGGGAGQPQH
>.|13|TRBV6-1
ASSLSGGINQPQH
>TRBD1|12|TRBV7-9
ASRPTGDSGTQY
>.|14|TRBV20-1
SARDRGQGLNTEAF
>.|12|TRBV25-1
ASSERTDSTEAF
>.|12|TRBV29-1
SVIVPGANTEAF
>.|10|TRBV19
ASSIADGEQY
>.|12|TRBV20-1
SAGWRTGANVLT
>.|14|TRBV4-1
ASSHELGRVREKLF
>.|10|TRBV29-1
SSSTLGTEAF
>TRBD1|13|TRBV11-1
ASSFWDRGKETQY
>.|9|TRBV12-3/TRBV12-4
ASTAGREAF
>TRBD2|10|TRBV20-1
SAPQRGLSQY
>TRBD2|13|TRBV5-4
ASRVAGGNTGELF
>TRBD1|10|TRBV2
ATGTGFTEAF
>.|16|TRBV4-1
ASSPGGGLGKPNEKLF
>.|11|TRBV2
ASSEEPLRQAF
>TRBD2|13|TRBV7-2
ASSPPGLATYEQY
>.|12|TRBV11-2
ASTPTMNTGELF
>.|12|TRBV14
ASSPRRMNTEAF
>.|11|TRBV12-3/TRBV12-4
ASSLAIRSEQY
>.|14|TRBV7-6
ASSLGGFGRHTEAF
>TRBD1|17|TRBV10-2
ASSLALGTGDIRHQPQH
>TRBD2|14|TRBV10-2
ASSPQLAGGLDEQY
>.|13|TRBV19
ASSPDSTLNTEAF
>.|10|TRBV20-1
SARDSPPEQY
>TRBD1|14|TRBV14
ASSQGYDRGQETQY
>.|12|TRBV10-3
ASSAGTSNQPQH